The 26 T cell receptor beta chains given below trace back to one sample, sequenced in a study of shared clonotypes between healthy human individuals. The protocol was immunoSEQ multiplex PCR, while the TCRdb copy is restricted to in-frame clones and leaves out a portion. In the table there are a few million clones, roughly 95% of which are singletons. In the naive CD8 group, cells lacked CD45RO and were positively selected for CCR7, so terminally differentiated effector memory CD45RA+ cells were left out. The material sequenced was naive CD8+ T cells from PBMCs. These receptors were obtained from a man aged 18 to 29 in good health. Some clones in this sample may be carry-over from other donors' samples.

As DNA, the CDR3 is TGTGCCAGCAGCCTTGTTGTGAGCACAGATACGCAGTATTTT. It specifies CASSLVVSTDTQYF. The chain recombines TRBV7-9 with TRBJ2-3, with D uncertain. The CDR3 extends over 14 amino acids. Germline V lookup: CDR1 SEHNR, CDR2 FQNEAQ (reference sequence). V lost 5 bases and J 0 bases, leaving 9 bases between the germline ends.

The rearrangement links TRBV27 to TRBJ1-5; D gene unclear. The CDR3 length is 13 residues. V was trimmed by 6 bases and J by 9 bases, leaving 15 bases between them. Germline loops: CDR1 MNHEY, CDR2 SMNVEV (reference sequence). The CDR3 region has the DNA TGTGCCAGCAGCATATCCGCAAAAGCGCCCCAGCATTTT. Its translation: CASSISAKAPQHF.

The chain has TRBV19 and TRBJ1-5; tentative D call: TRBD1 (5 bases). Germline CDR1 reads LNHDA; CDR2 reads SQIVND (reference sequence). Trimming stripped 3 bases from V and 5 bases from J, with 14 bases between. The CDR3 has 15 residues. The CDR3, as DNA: TGTGCCAGTAGTATTAGGAGGGGTGGCGATCAGCCCCAGCATTTT. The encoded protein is CASSIRRGGDQPQHF.

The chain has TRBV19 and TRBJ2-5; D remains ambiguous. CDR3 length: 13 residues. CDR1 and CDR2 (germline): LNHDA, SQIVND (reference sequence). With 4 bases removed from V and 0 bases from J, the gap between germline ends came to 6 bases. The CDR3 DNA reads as TGTGCCAGTAGTACCAAGTACCAAGAGACCCAGTACTTC. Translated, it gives CASSTKYQETQYF.

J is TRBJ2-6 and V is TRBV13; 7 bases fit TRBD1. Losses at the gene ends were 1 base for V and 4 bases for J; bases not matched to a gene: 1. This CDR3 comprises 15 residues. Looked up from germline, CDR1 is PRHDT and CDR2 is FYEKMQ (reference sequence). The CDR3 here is CASSLAGQGANVLTF. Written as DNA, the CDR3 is TGTGCCAGCAGCTTAGCGGGACAGGGGGCCAACGTCCTGACTTTC.

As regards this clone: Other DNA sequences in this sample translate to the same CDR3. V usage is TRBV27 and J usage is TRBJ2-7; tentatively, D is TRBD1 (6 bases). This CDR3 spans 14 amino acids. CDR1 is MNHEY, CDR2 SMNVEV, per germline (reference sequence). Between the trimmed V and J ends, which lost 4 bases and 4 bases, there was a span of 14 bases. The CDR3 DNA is TGTGCCAGCAGTTCGTTCGGACAGCCGTACGAGCAGTACTTC. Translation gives CASSSFGQPYEQYF.

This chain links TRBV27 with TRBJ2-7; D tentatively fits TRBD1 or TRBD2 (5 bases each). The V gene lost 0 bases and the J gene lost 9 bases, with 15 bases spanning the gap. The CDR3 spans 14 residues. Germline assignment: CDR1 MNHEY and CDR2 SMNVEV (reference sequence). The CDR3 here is CASSLSGPLGGQYF. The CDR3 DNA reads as TGTGCCAGCAGTTTATCCGGCCCCCTTGGGGGGCAGTACTTC.

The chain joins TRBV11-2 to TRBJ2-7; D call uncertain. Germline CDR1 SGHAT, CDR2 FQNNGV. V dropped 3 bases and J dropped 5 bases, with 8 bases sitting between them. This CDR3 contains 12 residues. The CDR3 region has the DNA TGTGCCAGCAGCTTCGGAATCCACGAGCAGTACTTC. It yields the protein CASSFGIHEQYF.

The CDR3 coding sequence is TGTGCCAGCAGCCCAGAGCCGAGCTCCTACGAGCAGTACTTC. Its protein product is CASSPEPSSYEQYF. V and J are TRBV9 and TRBJ2-7; D unresolved. The V gene's germline CDR1 is SGDLS and CDR2 YYNGEE. The CDR3 is 14 residues long. Between the trimmed V and J ends, which lost 4 bases and 0 bases, there was a span of 11 bases. The full variable domain, its missing parts supplied by reference TRBV9 and TRBJ2-7, is DSGVTQTPKHLITATGQRVTLRCSPRSGDLSVYWYQQSLDQGLQFLIQYYNGEERAKGNILERFSAQQFPDLHSELNLSSLELGDSALYFCASSPEPSSYEQYFGPGTRLTVT.

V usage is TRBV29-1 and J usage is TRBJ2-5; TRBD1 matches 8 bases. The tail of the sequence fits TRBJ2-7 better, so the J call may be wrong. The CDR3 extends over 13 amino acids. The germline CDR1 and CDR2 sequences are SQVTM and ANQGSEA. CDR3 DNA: TGCAGCTTCCGACAGGGGAGCTCCTACGAGCAGTACTTC. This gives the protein CSFRQGSSYEQYF.

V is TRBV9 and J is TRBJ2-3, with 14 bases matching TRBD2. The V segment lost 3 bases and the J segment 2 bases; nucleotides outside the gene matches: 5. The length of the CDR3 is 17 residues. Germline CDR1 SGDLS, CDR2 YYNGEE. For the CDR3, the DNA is TGTGCCAGCAGCGCGGGGACTAGCGGGGGCCTCACAGATACGCAGTATTTT. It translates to CASSAGTSGGLTDTQYF.

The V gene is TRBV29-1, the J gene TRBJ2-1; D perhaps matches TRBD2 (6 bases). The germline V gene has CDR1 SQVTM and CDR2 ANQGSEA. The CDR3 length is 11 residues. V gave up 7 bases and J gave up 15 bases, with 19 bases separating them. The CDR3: CSADPGPGVFF. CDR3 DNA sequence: TGCAGCGCCGACCCGGGGCCGGGGGTGTTCTTC.

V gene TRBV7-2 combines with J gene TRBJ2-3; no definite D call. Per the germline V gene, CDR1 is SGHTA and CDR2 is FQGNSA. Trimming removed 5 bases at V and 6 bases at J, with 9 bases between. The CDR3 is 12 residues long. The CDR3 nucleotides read TGTGCCAGCAGCCGTGCCGCTGATACGCAGTATTTT. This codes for CASSRAADTQYF.

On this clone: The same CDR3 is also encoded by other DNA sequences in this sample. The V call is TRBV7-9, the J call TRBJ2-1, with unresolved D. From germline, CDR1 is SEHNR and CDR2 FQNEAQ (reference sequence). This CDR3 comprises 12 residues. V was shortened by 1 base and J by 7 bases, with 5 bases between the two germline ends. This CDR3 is CASSLVSNEQFF. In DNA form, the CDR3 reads TGTGCCAGCAGCTTAGTTAGTAATGAGCAGTTCTTC.

This chain's CDR3 is CASSVAGGRGYGYTF. CDR3 nucleotides: TGTGCCAGCAGCGTAGCTGGGGGTAGGGGCTATGGCTACACCTTC. This chain uses TRBV9 with TRBJ1-2; perhaps TRBD1 as D (5 bases). Germline CDR1 and CDR2: SGDLS and YYNGEE. The ends were cut back, 0 bases at V and 4 bases at J, with 13 bases in the middle. This CDR3 has 15 amino acids.

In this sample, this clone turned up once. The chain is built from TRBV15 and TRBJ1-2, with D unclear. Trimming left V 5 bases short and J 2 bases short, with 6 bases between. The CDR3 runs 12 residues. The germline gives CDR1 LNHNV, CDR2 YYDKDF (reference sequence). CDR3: CATSDGNYGYTF. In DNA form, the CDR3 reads TGTGCCACCAGCGACGGCAACTATGGCTACACCTTC.

The CDR3 protein is CASSLQLSGNTIYF. The CDR3 DNA sequence: TGTGCCAGCAGTCTACAGCTCTCTGGAAACACCATATATTTT. The chain employs TRBV28 and TRBJ1-3; D not resolved. The CDR3 is 14 amino acids. Germline CDR1 is MDHEN and CDR2 is SYDVKM. Trimming took 5 bases from V and 0 from J, leaving 8 bases between them.

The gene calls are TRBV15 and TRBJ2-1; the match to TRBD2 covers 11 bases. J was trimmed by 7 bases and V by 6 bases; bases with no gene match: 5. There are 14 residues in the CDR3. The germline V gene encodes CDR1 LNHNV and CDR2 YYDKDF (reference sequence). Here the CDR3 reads CATSRLAGLNEQFF. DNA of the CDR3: TGTGCCACCAGTCGACTAGCGGGGCTGAATGAGCAGTTCTTC.

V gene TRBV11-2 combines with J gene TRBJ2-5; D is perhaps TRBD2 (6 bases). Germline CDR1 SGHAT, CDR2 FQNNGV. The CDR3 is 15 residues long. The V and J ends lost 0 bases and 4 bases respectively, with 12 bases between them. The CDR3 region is CASSLDVGGIETQYF. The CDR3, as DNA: TGTGCCAGCAGCTTAGATGTGGGGGGAATAGAGACCCAGTACTTC.

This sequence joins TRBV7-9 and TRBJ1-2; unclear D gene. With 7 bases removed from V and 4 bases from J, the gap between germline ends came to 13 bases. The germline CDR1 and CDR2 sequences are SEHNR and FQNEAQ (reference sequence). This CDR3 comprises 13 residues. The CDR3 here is CASTPWDLYGYTF. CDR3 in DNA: TGTGCCAGCACCCCTTGGGATCTCTATGGCTACACCTTC.

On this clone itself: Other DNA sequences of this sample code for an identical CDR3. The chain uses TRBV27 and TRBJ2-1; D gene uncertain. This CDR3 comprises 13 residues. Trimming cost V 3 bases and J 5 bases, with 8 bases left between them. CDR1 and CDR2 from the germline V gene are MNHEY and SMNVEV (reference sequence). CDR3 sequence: CASSFGLHNEQFF. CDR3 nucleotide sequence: TGTGCCAGCAGTTTTGGGCTACACAATGAGCAGTTCTTC.

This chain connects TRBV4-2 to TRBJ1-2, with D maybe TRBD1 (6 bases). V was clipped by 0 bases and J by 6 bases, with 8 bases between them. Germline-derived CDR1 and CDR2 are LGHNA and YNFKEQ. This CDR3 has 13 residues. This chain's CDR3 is CASSQEGGHGYTF. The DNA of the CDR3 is TGTGCCAGCAGCCAAGAAGGGGGGCATGGCTACACCTTC.

The chain's CDR3 is CASSRTAGDTNEKLFF. CDR3 sequence (DNA): TGTGCCAGCAGCCGAACCGCGGGGGATACTAATGAAAAACTGTTTTTT. V and J are TRBV11-2 and TRBJ1-4; D possibly corresponds to TRBD1 (5 bases). Germline V lookup: CDR1 SGHAT, CDR2 FQNNGV. Between the trimmed V and J ends, which lost 5 bases and 2 bases, there was a span of 15 bases. CDR3 length: 16 amino acids.

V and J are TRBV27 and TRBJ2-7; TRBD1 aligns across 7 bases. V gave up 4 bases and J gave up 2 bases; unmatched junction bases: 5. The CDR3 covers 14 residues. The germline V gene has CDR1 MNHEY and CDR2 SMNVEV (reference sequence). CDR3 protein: CASSSWTGTYEQYF. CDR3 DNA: TGTGCCAGCAGTTCATGGACAGGAACCTACGAGCAGTACTTC.

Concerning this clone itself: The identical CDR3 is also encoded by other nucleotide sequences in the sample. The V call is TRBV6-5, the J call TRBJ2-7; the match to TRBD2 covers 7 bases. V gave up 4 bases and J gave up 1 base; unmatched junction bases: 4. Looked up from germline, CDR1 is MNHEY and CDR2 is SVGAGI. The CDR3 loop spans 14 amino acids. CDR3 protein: CASSFSGGSYEQYF. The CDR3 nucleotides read TGTGCCAGCAGTTTTTCGGGAGGTTCCTACGAGCAGTACTTC.

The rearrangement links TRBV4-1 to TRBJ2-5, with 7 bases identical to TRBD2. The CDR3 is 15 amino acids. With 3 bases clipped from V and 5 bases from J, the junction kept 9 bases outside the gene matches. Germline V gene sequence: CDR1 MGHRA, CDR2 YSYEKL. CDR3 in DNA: TGCGCCAGCAGCCACCTGGGCGGGGGATGGGAGACCCAGTACTTC. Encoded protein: CASSHLGGGWETQYF.